Listed here is a single T cell receptor beta chain. This sample is drawn from a study of blood T cell repertoires in COVID-19. Here immunoSEQ multiplex PCR was the method, and the copy in TCRdb shows in-frame clones only, minus some. The profile shows 200,000 to 300,000 clones, roughly 87% of them singletons. This sequence was found in a woman in her twenties or thirties with acute COVID-19. The sample comprised PBMCs or T cells enriched from blood (not recorded which).

CDR3 bases: TGTGCCAGCAGCTTAGATCCCGTCACCGGGGAGCTGTTTTTT. Amino acid sequence: CASSLDPVTGELFF. The chain carries TRBV11-3 and TRBJ2-2; D gene uncertain. Germline CDR1 and CDR2: SGHNT and YENEEA. The CDR3 sequence is 14 residues long. Trimming shortened V by 0 bases and J by 4 bases, and 6 bases separated the two germline ends.